This TCR beta chain originates from a study of OX40 agonist ivuxolimab in advanced cancers. About the study as a whole: Ivuxolimab was a fully human IgG2 agonistic monoclonal antibody targeting the costimulatory receptor OX40 (CD134). Intravenous ivuxolimab was administered to patients every 2 weeks at six dose levels: 0.01, 0.1, 0.3, 1.5, 3 and 10 mg/kg. Among the approximately 50 dose-escalation patients, around 19 had hepatocellular carcinoma, roughly 15 melanoma, 9 renal cell carcinoma and 9 head and neck cancer. A male proportion of nearly 85% and a mean age of 60 years, ranging from 23 to 79, were recorded for the dose-escalation cohort. Patients were allowed to have had prior anti-PD-1, anti-PD-L1 or anti-CTLA-4 therapy, and around 41% of the dose-escalation patients had previously received checkpoint inhibitors. Partial responses were achieved by three dose-escalation patients, of whom one had hepatocellular carcinoma and two had cutaneous melanoma. Peripheral TCRbeta sequencing was intended to test whether TCR sequence diversity was altered and clonal T-cell expansion was caused by ivuxolimab. The paper describes the monotherapy dose-escalation part (N ≈ 52 patients) of the phase I trial of ivuxolimab. Broad study findings and their caveats: Low levels of normalized T-cell clonal expansion were also seen in some patients who did not respond. In partial responders in the 0.1-3.0 mg/kg groups, normalized peripheral clonal expansion was found to be among the lowest, especially among CD8+ T cells. On average, CD8+ T cells showed more expanded clones than CD4+ T cells after ivuxolimab. Antigen specificity was not determined for the clonally expanded peripheral T cells. Clonal expansion of both CD4+ and CD8+ blood T cells was observed from baseline to week 6 at doses 0.1 to 3.0 mg/kg.

This clone was seen a handful of times. The antigen it recognizes is unknown. Per-base quality was not reported, and no clone a single base away is much larger than it. Genomic DNA was isolated from the sorted cells so that the TCRbeta CDR3 region could be sequenced. The immunoSEQ Assay was used to sequence the TCRbeta CDR3 regions. TCRdb mirrors the immuneACCESS table, restricted to in-frame sequences. Some clones are absent from its copies; in checked studies, under half trace to an unresolved V gene, and the reason for the others is unknown. The sample contains approximately 87,000 clones, about 88% of them found a single time. Jointly, the top ten make up roughly 4% of the sample. The germline V gene specifies MNHNS as CDR1 and SASEGT as CDR2. Relative to germline, V is 8 bases shorter and J is 1 base shorter, with 15 bases between their ends. From the cysteine up to the phenylalanine, the CDR3 has a length of 15 residues. The CDR3 DNA has 45 bases and is translated from base 1.

Patients with a history of autoimmune disease or receiving systemic immunosuppression were excluded from the trial. Peripheral blood for TCR sequencing was collected from all dose cohorts at baseline, on cycle 4 day 1, and on cycle 7 day 1. Samples were obtained from an open-label, multicenter, first-in-human phase I dose-escalation trial of ivuxolimab. Adults with locally advanced or metastatic head and neck squamous cell, hepatocellular, melanoma or renal cell carcinoma were enrolled in the trial. CD4+ and CD8+ T cells were sorted separately from peripheral blood before TCR sequencing. This chain joins TRBV6-1 to TRBJ2-1; D gene: possibly TRBD1, on 9 matching bases. This TCR was recovered from an adult with an advanced solid tumor such as melanoma, head and neck, liver or kidney cancer. Sequenced here: CD4+ or CD8+ T cells sorted from blood, sampled in a trial of the OX40 agonist ivuxolimab. In nucleotide form, the sequence is TGTGCCAGCCGGGAGGGACAGGGATCCTACAATGAGCAGTTCTTC. The translation is CASREGQGSYNEQFF.